This entry concerns a single T cell receptor beta chain. This CDR3 region has 15 residues. Trimming removed 4 bases from V and 5 bases from J; junction bases left unmatched: 5. Germline V gene lookup returns CDR1 LGHDT and CDR2 YNNKEL (reference sequence). This sample is drawn from a study of blood T cell repertoires in COVID-19. Per the authors' pipeline: Nucleated cell counts were estimated from reference gene primer amplification. Clones were sequenced by immunoSEQ multiplex PCR, and TCRdb holds only the in-frame ones, with some missing. From that table come the V and J calls and clone size; the DNA was used to work out D and trimming. The table records about 180,000 clones, nearly 90% of them present only once.

The chain combines TRBV3-1 (or the pseudogene TRBV3-2) with TRBJ2-1, with TRBD2 matching over 10 bases. This sequence originates from a woman aged 40-49 years with acute COVID-19. The sequencing input was PBMCs or T cells enriched from blood (not recorded which). CDR3 nucleotides: TGTGCCAGCAGCCGAAAGCGGGGGGGGGACAATGAGCAGTTCTTC. The encoded protein is CASSRKRGGDNEQFF.